This T cell receptor (beta chain) originates from a study of cytomegalovirus exposure and HLA in healthy donors. PCR involved 60 Vbeta and 13 Jbeta primers. Using immunoSEQ multiplex PCR, the repertoire was profiled, and TCRdb retains in-frame clones only, with some absent. This sample yields around 150,000 clones, of which 70% to 85% are seen a single time; roughly 3.4% belongs to the top ten. This CDR3 is 13 amino acids long. CDR1 is SNHLY and CDR2 is FYNNEI in the germline V gene. With 6 bases removed from V and 5 bases from J, the gap between germline ends came to 13 bases. Source material: PBMCs. This rearrangement joins TRBV2 to TRBJ1-1, with unresolved D. This sequence originates from a male donor in good health and CMV-seronegative. CDR3 bases: TGTGCCAGCAGGGCAAACTACGGAACTGAAGCTTTCTTT. It translates to CASRANYGTEAFF.